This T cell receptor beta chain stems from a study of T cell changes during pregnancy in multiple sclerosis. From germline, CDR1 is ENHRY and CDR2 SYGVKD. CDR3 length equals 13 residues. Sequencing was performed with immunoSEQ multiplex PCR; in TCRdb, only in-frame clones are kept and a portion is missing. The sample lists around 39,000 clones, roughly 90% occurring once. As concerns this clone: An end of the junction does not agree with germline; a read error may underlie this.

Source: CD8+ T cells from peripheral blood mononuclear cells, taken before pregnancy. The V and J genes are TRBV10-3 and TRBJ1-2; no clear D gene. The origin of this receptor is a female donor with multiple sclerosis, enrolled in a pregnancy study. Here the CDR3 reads CASSYSGSYGYTF. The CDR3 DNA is TGTGCCAGCAGTTACTCAGGCAGTTATGGCTACACCTTC.